One and the same sample provided the 3 T cell receptor beta chains below, sequenced in a study of cytomegalovirus exposure and HLA in healthy donors (dated by TCRdb to about 2017). Library preparation employed the immunoSEQ multiplex PCR assay. TCRdb re-hosts the immuneACCESS table, in-frame sequences only. Its copies lack some clones; in the studies checked, an unresolved V gene accounts for under half of them, and the cause for the rest is not known. Here the sample has 100,000 to 150,000 clones; about 88% occur a single time. The ten largest account for 0.95% to 1.5% of the sample. Input material: PBMCs. The origin of the receptors is a woman under 30 in good health and CMV-seronegative.

J is TRBJ1-6 and V is TRBV27; D gene ambiguous. Germline CDR1 is MNHEY and CDR2 is SMNVEV (reference sequence). The CDR3 has 14 residues. The ends were cut back, 7 bases at V and 9 bases at J, with 16 bases in the middle. CDR3 amino acids: CASTGSGLGSPLHF. CDR3 in DNA: TGTGCCAGCACCGGGTCTGGGTTGGGTTCACCCCTCCACTTT.

This sequence joins TRBV7-6 and TRBJ2-7; 8 nucleotides match TRBD2. The CDR3 runs 14 residues. Germline-derived CDR1 and CDR2 are SGHVS and FNYEAQ. The V and J ends lost 1 base and 7 bases, in that order; junction bases with no gene match: 6. The CDR3 protein is CASSLEVAGREQYF. CDR3 nucleotide sequence: TGTGCCAGCAGCTTAGAGGTAGCGGGGCGTGAGCAGTACTTC.

This clone occurred once. The rearrangement uses TRBV6-1 and TRBJ2-7; TRBD1 matches 9 bases. J gave up 1 base and V 7 bases, and 8 bases lay outside the gene matches. The germline CDR1 and CDR2 sequences are MNHNS and SASEGT. CDR3 length equals 15 residues. CDR3 sequence (DNA): TGTGCCAGCACCCTGCGGACAGGGGCTTCCTACGAGCAGTACTTC. Translation gives CASTLRTGASYEQYF.